This TCR beta chain originates from a study of liver allograft versus peripheral blood T cells. Background on the study: Recipients' peripheral blood supplied the T cell receptor repertoires against which those in transplanted livers were compared. Regarding the study as a whole: It was reported that the T cell receptor repertoires found inside liver allografts differed from those that were detected in peripheral blood.

TCRdb re-called the reads with MiXCR, one entry per CDR3 protein. In the table there are 2,700 or so distinct CDR3 sequences, around 15% of which are singletons. The V end lost 0 bases, the J end lost 8 bases, and 17 bases lay between the germline ends. The CDR3 has 16 residues. Germline V gives CDR1 LGHDT, CDR2 YNNKEL (reference sequence). This clonotype was seen more than once but under ten times. As yet, its antigen is unknown. V usage is TRBV3-1 and J usage is TRBJ2-1; D may be TRBD2 (7 bases). The sequence was obtained from a human patient who had a liver transplant. Some T cells may be graft donor cells. This CDR3 reads CASSQDRGAYSHEQFF. CDR3 nucleotide sequence: TGTGCCAGCAGCCAAGACCGGGGGGCGTATAGTCATGAGCAGTTCTTC.